These T cell receptor beta chains were read from a single sample in a study of T cell responses to AZD1222 COVID-19 vaccine. Profiled with immunoSEQ multiplex PCR; TCRdb holds only in-frame clones, not every one. The sample has about 140,000 clones, 92% seen once. The source was peripheral blood, collected on day 0 of AZD1222 vaccination. The receptor set was obtained from an adult in good health. Both conserved end residues are part of each CDR3. A D gene is named only where the DNA matches it firmly. Clone size is shown for a subset of rows, as once, few, many or a class of expanded clone.

clone size	CDR3 length	J gene	D gene	V gene	CDR3 DNA	CDR3 protein
.	15	TRBJ1-6	.	TRBV28	TGTGCCAGCAGTTCCCCGACAGGCTATAATTCACCCCTCCACTTT	CASSSPTGYNSPLHF
.	11	TRBJ1-2	.	TRBV6-6	TGTGCCAGCAGTTACGCGCAGGAGGGCACCTTC	CASSYAQEGTF
once	14	TRBJ1-1	TRBD1	TRBV28	TGTGCCAGCAGACCAGGGGGGTTGAACACTGAAGCTTTCTTT	CASRPGGLNTEAFF
.	11	TRBJ2-5	.	TRBV18	TGTGCCAGCTCCGTCCAAGAGACCCAGTACTTC	CASSVQETQYF
.	14	TRBJ2-7	TRBD1	TRBV3-1/TRBV3-2	TGTGCCAGCAGCCAAAGGGACAGCACCTACGAGCAGTACTTC	CASSQRDSTYEQYF
.	15	TRBJ2-3	.	TRBV5-6	TGTGCCAGCAGCCTCAGGGGTCTTTCCACAGATACGCAGTATTTT	CASSLRGLSTDTQYF
.	13	TRBJ1-2	TRBD1	TRBV29-1	TGCAGCGTTGTGATGGGACAGGGTTTTAGCTACACCTTC	CSVVMGQGFSYTF
.	13	TRBJ2-7	.	TRBV28	TGTGCCAGCACCTCTCGCGTCACCTACGAGCAGTACTTC	CASTSRVTYEQYF
.	15	TRBJ2-2	TRBD1	TRBV5-4	TGTGCCAGCAGCCTCGGACAGGAGAACACCGGGGAGCTGTTTTTT	CASSLGQENTGELFF
.	15	TRBJ2-2	TRBD1	TRBV6-6	TGTGCCAGCAGCCGACAGGGGGCGAGGACCGGGGAGCTGTTTTTT	CASSRQGARTGELFF
.	15	TRBJ1-5	TRBD1	TRBV28	TGTGCCAGCAGTCCTTCGACAGGGTACAATCAGCCCCAGCATTTT	CASSPSTGYNQPQHF
.	14	TRBJ1-2	TRBD1	TRBV5-1	TGCGCCAGCAGTTCCGGCGGGACAGACTATGGCTACACCTTC	CASSSGGTDYGYTF
few	15	TRBJ2-1	TRBD1	TRBV9	TGTGCCAGCAGCGTAGGGACAGGGGGTGGCAATGAGCAGTTCTTC	CASSVGTGGGNEQFF
.	14	TRBJ1-2	.	TRBV27	TGTGCCAGCACTTCTCTTACCTCAACGTGGGGCTACACCTTC	CASTSLTSTWGYTF
.	18	TRBJ2-5	.	TRBV6-1	TGTGCCAGCAGTGCACAAAGGGGTGACAGTGGATCTAAAGAGACCCAGTACTTC	CASSAQRGDSGSKETQYF
once	13	TRBJ2-5	.	TRBV10-1	TGCGCCAGCAGCACAGGGTACCAAGAGACCCAGTACTTC	CASSTGYQETQYF
.	15	TRBJ1-5	.	TRBV5-1	TGCGCCAGCAGTCCACAGGGAGATAGCAATCAGCCCCAGCATTTT	CASSPQGDSNQPQHF
.	14	TRBJ1-2	TRBD1	TRBV18	TGTGCCAGCTCACTACAGGGGGCGGCCTATGGCTACACCTTC	CASSLQGAAYGYTF
.	13	TRBJ1-2	.	TRBV9	TGTGCCAGCAGGGGGGCAGCTAACTATGGCTACACCTTC	CASRGAANYGYTF
.	14	TRBJ1-1	.	TRBV5-4	TGTGCCAGCAGCAAGCAGACCGAGAACACTGAAGCTTTCTTT	CASSKQTENTEAFF
.	16	TRBJ2-7	.	TRBV5-1	TGCGCCAGCAGCTTGGAAGGGTCGGGATATTTCATTATTCAGTACTTC	CASSLEGSGYFIIQYF
.	15	TRBJ2-7	.	TRBV6-5	TGTGCCAGCAGTTACTCCGGGGGTGGAGGCTACGAGCAGTACTTC	CASSYSGGGGYEQYF
once	15	TRBJ2-5	TRBD2	TRBV6-1	TGTGCCAGCAGTGAAGGACTAGCGGCACAAGAGACCCAGTACTTC	CASSEGLAAQETQYF
.	15	TRBJ1-6	.	TRBV5-1	TGCGCCAGCAGCTTAGAGACAGCCTATAATTCACCCCTCCACTTT	CASSLETAYNSPLHF
.	14	TRBJ2-7	.	TRBV5-5	TGTGCCAGCAGCTTGGTTATGGTTGATGGCGAGCAGTACTTC	CASSLVMVDGEQYF
.	15	TRBJ2-7	TRBD1	TRBV7-8	TGTGCCAGCAGCTTAGGGACAGGAGGTCTCAACGAGCAGTACTTC	CASSLGTGGLNEQYF
.	16	TRBJ1-2	TRBD1	TRBV6-5	TGTGCCAGCATTAACTCGGCAGGGGGTAACAACGCCGGCTACACCTTC	CASINSAGGNNAGYTF
.	12	TRBJ2-3	.	TRBV6-5	TGTGCCAGCAGTATCTCCACAGGGACGCAGTATTTT	CASSISTGTQYF
.	15	TRBJ2-1	.	TRBV18	TGTGCCAGCTCACCGCCGGACCCAGGGTACTATGAGCAGTTCTTC	CASSPPDPGYYEQFF